A single sample gave rise to the 20 T cell receptor beta chains below, sequenced in a study of CD8 T cells in ankylosing spondylitis. Study observations and caveats: A TCR beta motif of several highly homologous variants seemed to mark ankylosing spondylitis blood.

One entry per CDR3 protein, called by TCRdb with MiXCR from the 5' RACE reads. Of around 440,000 distinct CDR3 sequences in the sample, roughly a sixth were seen once. The antigens of these receptors remain unknown. The specimen sequenced was blood, either unsorted or a sorted T cell fraction (not recorded which). The receptors derive from a male donor with ankylosing spondylitis.

The gene calls are TRBV5-1 and TRBJ2-3, with 9 bases lining up with TRBD1. V trimming: 3 bases; J trimming: 9 bases; junction bases outside the gene matches: 11. The CDR3 is 15 residues long. The V gene's germline CDR1 is SGHRS and CDR2 YFSETQ. Here the CDR3 reads CASSSVGTGILTQYF. In DNA form, the CDR3 reads TGCGCCAGCAGCTCGGTAGGGACAGGGATACTGACGCAGTATTTT. Using reference TRBV5-1 and TRBJ2-3 for the parts outside the CDR3, the full variable domain is KAGVTQTPRYLIKTRGQQVTLSCSPISGHRSVSWYQQTPGQGLQFLFEYFSETQRNKGNFPGRFSGRQFSNSRSEMNVSTLELGDSALYLCASSSVGTGILTQYFGPGTRLTVL.

This clonotype was seen at least ten times. CDR3 in amino acids: CSAYSGVYNEQFF. For the CDR3, the DNA is TGCAGTGCGTATAGCGGAGTATACAATGAGCAGTTCTTC. The genes are TRBV20-1 and TRBJ2-1, with a possible D match to TRBD2 (6 bases). The CDR3 runs 13 residues. The V end lost 6 bases, the J end lost 4 bases, and 13 bases lay between the germline ends. Germline CDR1 DFQATT, CDR2 SNEGSKA (reference sequence).

V gene TRBV7-9 combines with J gene TRBJ2-1, with TRBD1 identical over 8 bases. The CDR3 has 16 amino acids. Per the germline V gene, CDR1 is SEHNR and CDR2 is FQNEAQ (reference sequence). V lost 0 bases to trimming and J lost 3 bases; unmatched junction nucleotides: 4. This CDR3 reads CASSLAQGAFYNEQFF. The CDR3 DNA reads as TGTGCCAGCAGCTTAGCTCAGGGGGCTTTCTACAATGAGCAGTTCTTC.

This clonotype was counted a few times. The chain has TRBV5-1 and TRBJ2-1; the match to TRBD1 covers 11 bases. CDR1 and CDR2 (germline): SGHRS, YFSETQ. This CDR3 comprises 14 residues. V trimming: 3 bases; J trimming: 6 bases; junction bases outside the gene matches: 2. This chain's CDR3 is CASSSGTGGNEQFF. In DNA, the CDR3 is TGCGCCAGCAGCTCCGGGACAGGGGGCAATGAGCAGTTCTTC.

The CDR3 DNA is TGTGCCAGCAGCGGGACAGGGGACGCGCCGGGCTACACCTTC. Residues: CASSGTGDAPGYTF. The chain uses TRBV7-9 and TRBJ1-2, with 10 positions matching TRBD1. The CDR3 runs to 14 residues. Germline CDR1 and CDR2: SEHNR and FQNEAQ (reference sequence). Germline trimming cut 5 bases from V and 8 bases from J; bases unmatched to any gene: 8.

The CDR3 protein is CASSNGVSSSEQFF. As DNA, the CDR3 is TGTGCCAGCAGTAATGGGGTGAGCAGTAGTGAGCAGTTCTTC. This sequence joins TRBV6-2 or TRBV6-3 and TRBJ2-1, with D unclear. Between the trimmed V and J ends, which lost 5 bases and 9 bases, there was a span of 17 bases. The CDR3 covers 14 residues. CDR1 MNHEY and CDR2 SVGEGT come from the germline V gene.

The rearrangement links TRBV9 to TRBJ1-3; 7 bases map to TRBD1. CDR1 and CDR2 (germline): SGDLS, YYNGEE. The CDR3 is 15 residues long. The ends lost 3 bases at V and 4 bases at J; junction bases unmatched: 7. Here the CDR3 reads CASSGNRGGGNTIYF. The DNA for the CDR3 is TGTGCCAGCAGCGGGAACAGGGGCGGCGGAAACACCATATATTTT.

This CDR3 reads CASSLWGQGNGYTF. CDR3 coding DNA: TGTGCCAGCAGTTTATGGGGACAGGGGAATGGCTACACCTTC. The chain uses TRBV27 and TRBJ1-2; 10 positions match TRBD1. The CDR3 is 14 residues long. Germline V gives CDR1 MNHEY, CDR2 SMNVEV (reference sequence). The J segment lost 6 bases and the V segment lost 1 base, leaving 2 bases of the junction unmatched.

V and J are TRBV5-1 and TRBJ2-7; D gene unclear. Per germline, CDR1 SGHRS and CDR2 YFSETQ. This CDR3 region has 12 residues. Trimming took 2 bases from V and 6 from J, leaving 9 bases between them. The chain's CDR3 is CASSFPDLEQYF. For the CDR3, the DNA is TGCGCCAGCAGCTTCCCAGACCTCGAGCAGTACTTC.

The chain employs TRBV2 and TRBJ2-5; TRBD1 matches 11 bases. The CDR3 is 15 amino acids. The J segment lost 4 bases and the V segment lost 3 bases, leaving 4 bases of the junction unmatched. Germline CDR1 reads SNHLY; CDR2 reads FYNNEI. The CDR3 coding sequence is TGTGCCAGCAGTGACGGACAGGGGGCCCGAGAGACCCAGTACTTC. This gives the protein CASSDGQGARETQYF.

This clonotype was seen more than once but under ten times. This sequence joins TRBV20-1 and TRBJ2-1, with TRBD1 matching over 7 bases. CDR1 and CDR2 (germline): DFQATT, SNEGSKA (reference sequence). The CDR3 is 14 residues long. CDR3 sequence: CSALGQLTYNEQFF. CDR3 sequence (DNA): TGCAGCGCCCTGGGACAGCTAACATACAATGAGCAGTTCTTC.

This clonotype was recorded many times. The chain recombines TRBV12-3 or TRBV12-4 with TRBJ1-3; D gene unclear. Trimming stripped 8 bases from V and 7 bases from J, with 21 bases between. The CDR3 loop spans 15 amino acids. The CDR3 nucleotides are TGTGCCAGCGGTCGTGATGGGAGGTTGGGTAACACCATATATTTT. This gives the protein CASGRDGRLGNTIYF.

A few counts support this clonotype. The chain has TRBV3-1 and TRBJ2-3, with D possibly matching TRBD1 (5 bases). Trimming pared 0 bases from V and 5 bases from J, leaving 12 bases between. CDR1 is LGHDT and CDR2 is YNNKEL in the germline V gene (reference sequence). The CDR3 is made up of 15 amino acids. CDR3 in amino acids: CASSQDGASRDTQYF. CDR3 coding DNA: TGTGCCAGCAGCCAAGATGGGGCCAGCCGAGATACGCAGTATTTT.

The table lists this clonotype with a few counts. The rearrangement joins TRBV4-3 to TRBJ2-2; D is uncertain. The ends were cut back, 1 base at V and 4 bases at J, with 7 bases in the middle. The length of the CDR3 is 14 residues. Germline lookup yields CDR1 LGHNA and CDR2 YSLEER. The CDR3 DNA reads as TGCGCCAGCAGCCAAGGATATAGCACCGGGGAGCTGTTTTTT. Protein: CASSQGYSTGELFF.

This chain joins TRBV20-1 and TRBJ1-1, with a tentative D call TRBD1 (5 bases). V lost 1 base and J lost 5, with 20 bases in between. The CDR3 has 16 residues. CDR1 DFQATT and CDR2 SNEGSKA come from the germline V gene (reference sequence). The CDR3 DNA follows: TGCAGTGCTAGAGTTAACGGACAAATTCGAAATACTGAAGCTTTCTTT. Amino acid sequence: CSARVNGQIRNTEAFF.

This clonotype was seen a handful of times. The chain uses TRBV5-1 and TRBJ2-5; TRBD2 is a possible D gene (5 bases). The germline gives CDR1 SGHRS, CDR2 YFSETQ. V dropped 5 bases and J dropped 1 base, with 12 bases sitting between them. The CDR3 has 14 residues. The CDR3 loop reads CASRRGQLQETQYF. CDR3 coding DNA: TGCGCCAGCAGGAGAGGGCAACTCCAAGAGACCCAGTACTTC. Full variable domain (missing parts from reference TRBV5-1 and TRBJ2-5): KAGVTQTPRYLIKTRGQQVTLSCSPISGHRSVSWYQQTPGQGLQFLFEYFSETQRNKGNFPGRFSGRQFSNSRSEMNVSTLELGDSALYLCASRRGQLQETQYFGPGTRLLVL.

J is TRBJ2-7 and V is TRBV27; tentatively, D is TRBD1 (6 bases). Germline CDR1 and CDR2: MNHEY and SMNVEV (reference sequence). The length of the CDR3 is 14 residues. Trimming removed 2 bases at V and 2 bases at J, with 10 bases between. The CDR3 reads CASSLRQDTYEQYF. The CDR3 DNA is TGTGCCAGCAGTTTAAGACAGGATACCTACGAGCAGTACTTC.

The rearrangement links TRBV5-6 to TRBJ1-1; possible D gene TRBD1, 5 bases. CDR1 and CDR2 from the germline V gene are SGHDT and YYEEEE. The CDR3 runs to 14 residues. V lost 6 bases, J lost 3 bases, and 15 bases lay in between. In DNA form, the CDR3 reads TGTGCCAGCATCCGGCAGGGTATCGACACTGAAGCTTTCTTT. It is translated as CASIRQGIDTEAFF. Full variable domain (outside the CDR3, taken from reference TRBV5-6 and TRBJ1-1): DAGVTQSPTHLIKTRGQQVTLRCSPKSGHDTVSWYQQALGQGPQFIFQYYEEEERQRGNFPDRFSGHQFPNYSSELNVNALLLGDSALYLCASIRQGIDTEAFFGQGTRLTVV.

Ten or more counts support this clonotype. The V gene is TRBV5-1, the J gene TRBJ1-1; possible D gene TRBD1, 5 bases. The CDR3 is made up of 15 amino acids. The germline V gene has CDR1 SGHRS and CDR2 YFSETQ. V was shortened by 4 bases and J by 4 bases, with 17 bases between the two germline ends. The CDR3: CASSREGYGGTEAFF. CDR3 DNA: TGCGCCAGCAGCCGAGAGGGGTATGGAGGCACTGAAGCTTTCTTT.

The chain joins TRBV24-1 to TRBJ2-1; the D is unclear. Trimming pared 5 bases from V and 9 bases from J, leaving 7 bases between. This CDR3 is built from 11 residues. Germline lookup yields CDR1 KGHDR and CDR2 SFDVKD. The CDR3 bases are TGTGCCACCAGTGGCTTCGGTGAGCAGTTCTTC. Protein sequence: CATSGFGEQFF.